This section outlines one T cell receptor beta chain sequence together with its context. Its antigen is not known. V lost 0 bases to trimming and J lost 1 base, with 13 bases between them. The CDR3 totals 16 residues. The germline gives CDR1 SGDLS, CDR2 YYNGEE. These data come from a study of shared clonotypes between healthy human individuals. Study-wide points: About 5% of naive CD4 clonotypes were shared across a handful of donors. Estimated richness values were generally larger in naive subsets than in memory subsets.

Assay used: immunoSEQ multiplex PCR; TCRdb lists only in-frame clones, some missing. The data hold about 1.9 million clones, with 85% to 95% observed a single time. CD45RO-negative, CCR7-positively selected cells formed the naive CD8 fraction, excluding terminally differentiated effector memory CD45RA+ cells. Healthy and HIV-negative, the adult donors had no recent acute infections or vaccinations. The gene calls are TRBV9 and TRBJ2-5; D ambiguous. The sequence derives from a man in his late teens or twenties in good health. Some clones in this sample may be carry-over from other donors' samples. Source material: naive CD8+ T cells from PBMCs. In DNA form, the CDR3 reads TGTGCCAGCAGCGTAGGCCCCGTGTCGGTCCAAGAGACCCAGTACTTC. Its protein is CASSVGPVSVQETQYF.